These 8 T cell receptor beta chains originate from one sample sequenced in a study of cytomegalovirus exposure and HLA in healthy donors. PCR was performed using 60 Vbeta and 13 Jbeta primers. The protocol was immunoSEQ multiplex PCR, while the TCRdb copy is restricted to in-frame clones and leaves out a portion. The sample includes 150,000 to 200,000 clones, roughly 84% of them seen just once. The sample comprised PBMCs. These receptors were collected from a boy aged 2-15 years in good health and CMV-seronegative.

The chain joins TRBV4-3 to TRBJ2-3; TRBD2 matches 9 bases. CDR3 length equals 16 residues. The trim removed 2 bases at V and 4 bases at J, leaving 7 bases unmatched. The germline V gene encodes CDR1 LGHNA and CDR2 YSLEER. This chain's CDR3 is CASSQSFGGGADTQYF. The CDR3 nucleotides read TGCGCCAGCAGCCAATCCTTCGGCGGGGGGGCAGATACGCAGTATTTT.

The J gene is TRBJ2-7, the V gene TRBV6-5, with D possibly matching TRBD2 (5 bases). Trimming stripped 4 bases from V and 2 bases from J, with 9 bases between. Germline CDR1 is MNHEY and CDR2 is SVGAGI. CDR3 length equals 13 residues. The CDR3 DNA follows: TGTGCCAGCAGTTCGGAGGCCCCCTACGAGCAGTACTTC. This translates into CASSSEAPYEQYF.

The chain carries TRBV5-8 and TRBJ2-3; 9 nucleotides agree with TRBD1. Unmatched junction bases numbered 4, after V lost 4 bases and J lost 1 base. The CDR3 covers 15 residues. Germline CDR1 SGHTS, CDR2 YDEGEE. This CDR3 reads CASSLQGAGTDTQYF. Here the CDR3 DNA reads TGTGCCAGCAGCCTACAGGGGGCGGGCACAGATACGCAGTATTTT.

The V gene is TRBV5-4, the J gene TRBJ2-1; D remains unclear. This CDR3 comprises 11 residues. Trimming removed 2 bases at V and 6 bases at J, with 3 bases between. From germline, CDR1 is SGHNT and CDR2 YYREEE (reference sequence). DNA for the CDR3: TGTGCCAGCAGCTTCAGCAATGAGCAGTTCTTC. This codes for CASSFSNEQFF.

Details on this clone: One end of the junction is discordant with germline, which a read error may explain. The J gene is TRBJ1-6, the V gene TRBV5-1; 7 bases align to TRBD1. This CDR3 spans 11 amino acids. Germline V CDR1 and CDR2: SGHRS, YFSETQ. The CDR3 spells CASSLGQGIRF. In DNA, the CDR3 is TGCGCCAGCAGCTTGGGACAGGGAATAAGATTC. The full variable domain, with the rest looked up from reference TRBV5-1 and TRBJ1-6, is KAGVTQTPRYLIKTRGQQVTLSCSPISGHRSVSWYQQTPGQGLQFLFEYFSETQRNKGNFPGRFSGRQFSNSRSEMNVSTLELGDSALYLCASSLGQGIRFGNGTRLTVT.

V and J are TRBV6-1 and TRBJ1-4; D is undetermined. Germline CDR1 is MNHNS and CDR2 is SASEGT. Trimming left V 2 bases short and J 7 bases short, with 17 bases between. The CDR3 contains 16 residues. For the CDR3, the DNA is TGTGCCAGCAGTGAACGCCCCATCCAGGCGGGTGAAAAACTGTTTTTT. It translates to CASSERPIQAGEKLFF.

The chain couples TRBV7-2 to TRBJ1-2; D may be TRBD1 (6 bases). This CDR3 is built from 13 residues. Germline CDR1 and CDR2: SGHTA and FQGNSA. The V end lost 5 bases, the J end lost 4 bases, and 11 bases lay between the germline ends. Here the CDR3 reads CASSDTGFYGYTF. The CDR3 nucleotides are TGTGCCAGCAGCGATACAGGGTTCTATGGCTACACCTTC.

In its sample, this clone was seen once. V is TRBV19 and J is TRBJ2-1, with 11 bases identical to TRBD2. This CDR3 spans 16 amino acids. V gave up 9 bases and J gave up 11 bases; unmatched junction bases: 18. Germline assignment: CDR1 LNHDA and CDR2 SQIVND (reference sequence). The CDR3, as DNA: TGTGCCAGGGTATCTTATAGCGGGAGGGCCGTTCCTCAGCAGTTCTTC. Its protein is CARVSYSGRAVPQQFF. The full variable domain, in which reference TRBV19 and TRBJ2-1 provide the parts outside the CDR3, is DGGITQSPKYLFRKEGQNVTLSCEQNLNHDAMYWYRQDPGQGLRLIYYSQIVNDFQKGDIAEGYSVSREKKESFPLTVTSAQKNPTAFYLCARVSYSGRAVPQQFFGPGTRLTVL.